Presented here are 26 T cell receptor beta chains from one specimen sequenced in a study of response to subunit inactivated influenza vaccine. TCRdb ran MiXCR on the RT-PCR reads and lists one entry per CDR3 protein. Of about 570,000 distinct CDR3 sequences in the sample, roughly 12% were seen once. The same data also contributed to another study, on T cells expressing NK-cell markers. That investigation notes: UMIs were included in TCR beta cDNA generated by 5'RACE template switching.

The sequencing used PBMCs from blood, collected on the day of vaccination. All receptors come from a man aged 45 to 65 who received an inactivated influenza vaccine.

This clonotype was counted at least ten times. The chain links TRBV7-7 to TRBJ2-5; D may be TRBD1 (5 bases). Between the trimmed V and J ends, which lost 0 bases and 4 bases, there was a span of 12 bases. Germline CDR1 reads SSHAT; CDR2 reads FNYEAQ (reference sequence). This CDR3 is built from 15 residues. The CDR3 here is CASSLADDRLETQYF. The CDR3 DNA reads TGTGCCAGCAGCTTAGCGGACGACAGATTAGAGACCCAGTACTTC.

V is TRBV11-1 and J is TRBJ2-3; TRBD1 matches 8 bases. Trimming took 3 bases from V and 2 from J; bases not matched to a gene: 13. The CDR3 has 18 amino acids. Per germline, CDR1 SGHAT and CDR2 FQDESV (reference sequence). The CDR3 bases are TGTGCCAGCAGCTTTACTACCGGAACAGGGGGTCCCACAGATACGCAGTATTTT. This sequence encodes CASSFTTGTGGPTDTQYF.

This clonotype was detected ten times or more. The chain's CDR3 is CASSPRMTGNTIYF. The CDR3, as DNA: TGTGCCAGCAGTCCGAGAATGACAGGAAACACCATATATTTT. The chain couples TRBV6-1 to TRBJ1-3, with unresolved D. The CDR3 length is 14 residues. V gave up 5 bases and J gave up 4 bases, with 12 bases separating them. Germline loops: CDR1 MNHNS, CDR2 SASEGT.

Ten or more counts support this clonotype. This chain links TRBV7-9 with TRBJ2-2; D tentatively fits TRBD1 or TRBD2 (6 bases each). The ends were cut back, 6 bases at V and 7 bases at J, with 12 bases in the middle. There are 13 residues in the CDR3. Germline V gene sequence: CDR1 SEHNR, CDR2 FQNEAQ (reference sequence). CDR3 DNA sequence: TGTGCCAGCAGGACGGAGGGGGACGGGGAGCTGTTTTTT. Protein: CASRTEGDGELFF.

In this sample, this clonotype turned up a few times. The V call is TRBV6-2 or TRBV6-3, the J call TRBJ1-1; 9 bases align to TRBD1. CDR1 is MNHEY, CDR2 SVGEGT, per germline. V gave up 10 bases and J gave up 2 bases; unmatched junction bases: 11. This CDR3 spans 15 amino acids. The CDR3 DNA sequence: TGTGCCATATCCGAGTACAGGGGGCTCAACACTGAAGCTTTCTTT. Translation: CAISEYRGLNTEAFF.

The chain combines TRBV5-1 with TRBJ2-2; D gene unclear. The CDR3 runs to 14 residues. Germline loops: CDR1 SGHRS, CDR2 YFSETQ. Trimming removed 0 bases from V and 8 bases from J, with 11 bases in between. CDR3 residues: CASSLDRGGGELFF. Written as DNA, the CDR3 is TGCGCCAGCAGCTTGGACAGAGGTGGAGGGGAGCTGTTTTTT.

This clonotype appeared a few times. DNA of the CDR3: TGTGCCAGCAGTTACATAGCGGGAGATCTCGCAGATACGCAGTATTTT. Translating gives CASSYIAGDLADTQYF. The chain has TRBV27 and TRBJ2-3; 9 nucleotides line up with TRBD2. From germline, CDR1 is MNHEY and CDR2 SMNVEV (reference sequence). CDR3 length equals 16 residues. Trimming at V came to 4 bases and at J to 4 bases, leaving 9 bases not matched to a gene.

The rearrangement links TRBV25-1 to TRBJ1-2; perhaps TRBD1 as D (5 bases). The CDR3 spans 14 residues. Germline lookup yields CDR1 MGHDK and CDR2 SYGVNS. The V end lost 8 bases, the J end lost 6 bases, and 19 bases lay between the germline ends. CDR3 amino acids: CASGQGGGWDGYTF. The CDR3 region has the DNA TGTGCCAGCGGTCAAGGTGGGGGTTGGGATGGCTACACCTTC.

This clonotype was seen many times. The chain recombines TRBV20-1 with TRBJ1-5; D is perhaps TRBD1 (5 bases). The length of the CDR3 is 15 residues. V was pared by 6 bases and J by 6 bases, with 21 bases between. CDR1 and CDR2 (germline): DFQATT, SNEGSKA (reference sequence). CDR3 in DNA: TGCAGTGCCGCGCTCAGCATAAAGGGGCGTCAGCCCCAGCATTTT. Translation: CSAALSIKGRQPQHF.

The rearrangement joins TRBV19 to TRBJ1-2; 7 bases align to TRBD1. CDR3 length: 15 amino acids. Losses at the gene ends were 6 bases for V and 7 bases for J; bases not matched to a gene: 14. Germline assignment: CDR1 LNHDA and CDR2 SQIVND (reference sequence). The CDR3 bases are TGTGCCAGTAGAACCCTAGGACAGGCGGAAAGTGGCTACACCTTC. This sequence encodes CASRTLGQAESGYTF.

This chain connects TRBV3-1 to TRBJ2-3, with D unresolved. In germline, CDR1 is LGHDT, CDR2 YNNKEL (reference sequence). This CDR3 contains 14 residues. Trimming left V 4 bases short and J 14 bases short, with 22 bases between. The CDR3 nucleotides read TGTGCCAGCAGCCCTCAATTATGGGCCCCAATGGGGTATTTT. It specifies CASSPQLWAPMGYF.

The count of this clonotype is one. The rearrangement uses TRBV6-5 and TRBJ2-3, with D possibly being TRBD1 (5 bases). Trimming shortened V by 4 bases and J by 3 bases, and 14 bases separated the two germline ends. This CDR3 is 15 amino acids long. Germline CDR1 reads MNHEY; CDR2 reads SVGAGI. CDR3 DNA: TGTGCCAGCAGTTTGTGGGCAGGGCGTACAGATACGCAGTATTTT. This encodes CASSLWAGRTDTQYF.

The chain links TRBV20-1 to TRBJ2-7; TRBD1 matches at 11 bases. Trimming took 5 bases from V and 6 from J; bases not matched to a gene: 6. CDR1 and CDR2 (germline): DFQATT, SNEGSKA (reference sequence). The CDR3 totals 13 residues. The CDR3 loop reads CSAPGTGGLEQYF. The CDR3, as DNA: TGCAGTGCTCCCGGGACAGGGGGACTCGAGCAGTACTTC.

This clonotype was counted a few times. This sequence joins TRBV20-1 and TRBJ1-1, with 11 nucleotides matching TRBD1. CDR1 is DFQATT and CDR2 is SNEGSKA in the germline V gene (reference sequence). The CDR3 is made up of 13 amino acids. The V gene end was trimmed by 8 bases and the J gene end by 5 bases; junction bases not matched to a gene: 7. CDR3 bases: TGCAGTCCCAGGGGGACAGGGGGTACTGAAGCTTTCTTT. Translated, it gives CSPRGTGGTEAFF.

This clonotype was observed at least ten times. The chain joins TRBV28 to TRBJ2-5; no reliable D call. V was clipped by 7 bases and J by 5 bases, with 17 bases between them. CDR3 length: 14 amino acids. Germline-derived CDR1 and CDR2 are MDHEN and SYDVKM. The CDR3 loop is CASMGILLFETQYF. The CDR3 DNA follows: TGTGCCAGCATGGGGATTTTGTTGTTCGAGACCCAGTACTTC.

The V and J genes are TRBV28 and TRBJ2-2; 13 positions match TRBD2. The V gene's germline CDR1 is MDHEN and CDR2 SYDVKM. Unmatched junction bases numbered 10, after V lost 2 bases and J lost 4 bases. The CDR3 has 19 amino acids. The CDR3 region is CASSLPPGLAGKVTGELFF. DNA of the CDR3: TGTGCCAGCAGTTTACCCCCGGGACTAGCGGGAAAAGTCACCGGGGAGCTGTTTTTT. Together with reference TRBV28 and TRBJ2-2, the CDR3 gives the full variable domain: DVKVTQSSRYLVKRTGEKVFLECVQDMDHENMFWYRQDPGLGLRLIYFSYDVKMKEKGDIPEGYSVSREKKERFSLILESASTNQTSMYLCASSLPPGLAGKVTGELFFGEGSRLTVL.

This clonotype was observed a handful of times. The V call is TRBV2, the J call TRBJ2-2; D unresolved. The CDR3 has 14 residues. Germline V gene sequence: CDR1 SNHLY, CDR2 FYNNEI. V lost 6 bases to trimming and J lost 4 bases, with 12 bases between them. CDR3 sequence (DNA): TGTGCCAGCAGACGAGGTTTTAGCACCGGGGAGCTGTTTTTT. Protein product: CASRRGFSTGELFF.

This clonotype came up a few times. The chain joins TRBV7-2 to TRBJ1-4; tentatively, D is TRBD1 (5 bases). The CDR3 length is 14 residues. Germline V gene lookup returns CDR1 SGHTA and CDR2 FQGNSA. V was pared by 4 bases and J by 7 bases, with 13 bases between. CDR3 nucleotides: TGTGCCAGCAGCTGGGACGGACTAAGTGAAAAACTGTTTTTT. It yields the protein CASSWDGLSEKLFF.

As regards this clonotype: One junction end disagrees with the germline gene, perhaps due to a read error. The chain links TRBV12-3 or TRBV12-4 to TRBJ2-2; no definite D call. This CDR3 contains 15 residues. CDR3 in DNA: TGTGCCAGCAGTTATCACGGCGCGAACCCCGGGGAGCTGTTTTTT. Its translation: CASSYHGANPGELFF.

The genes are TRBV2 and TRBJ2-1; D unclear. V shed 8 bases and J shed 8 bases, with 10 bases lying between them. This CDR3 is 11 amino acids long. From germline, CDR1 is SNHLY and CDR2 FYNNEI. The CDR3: CASRLRHEQFF. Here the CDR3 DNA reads TGTGCCAGCCGCCTGCGGCATGAGCAGTTCTTC.

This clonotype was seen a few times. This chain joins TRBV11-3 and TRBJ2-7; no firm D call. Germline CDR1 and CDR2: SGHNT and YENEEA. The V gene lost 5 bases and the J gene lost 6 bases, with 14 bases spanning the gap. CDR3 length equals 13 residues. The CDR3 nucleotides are TGTGCCAGCAGCCCCAGTGTCTGGGGCGAGCAGTACTTC. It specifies CASSPSVWGEQYF.

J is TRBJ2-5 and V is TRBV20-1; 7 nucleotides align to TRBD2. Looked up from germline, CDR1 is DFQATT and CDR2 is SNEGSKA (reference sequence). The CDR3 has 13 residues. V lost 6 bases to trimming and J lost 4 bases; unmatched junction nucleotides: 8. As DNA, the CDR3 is TGCAGTGCCCTCCCCGGGGGGACAGAGACCCAGTACTTC. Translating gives CSALPGGTETQYF.

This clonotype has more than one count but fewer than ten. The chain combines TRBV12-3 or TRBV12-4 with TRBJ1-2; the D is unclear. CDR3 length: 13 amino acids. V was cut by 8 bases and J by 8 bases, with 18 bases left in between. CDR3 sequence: CASGPHEREGYTF. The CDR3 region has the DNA TGTGCCAGCGGCCCCCATGAACGGGAAGGCTACACCTTC.

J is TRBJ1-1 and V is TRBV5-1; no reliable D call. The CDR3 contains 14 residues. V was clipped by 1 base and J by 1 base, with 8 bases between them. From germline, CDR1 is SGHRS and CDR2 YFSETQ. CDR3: CASSLPTANTEAFF. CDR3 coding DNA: TGCGCCAGCAGCTTGCCCACGGCGAACACTGAAGCTTTCTTT.

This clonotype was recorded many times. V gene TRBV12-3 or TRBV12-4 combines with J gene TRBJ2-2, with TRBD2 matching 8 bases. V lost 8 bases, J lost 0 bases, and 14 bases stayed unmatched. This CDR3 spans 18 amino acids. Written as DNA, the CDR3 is TGTGCCAGCCGGGGGGGCAGGCGAATAATCGCGAACACCGGGGAGCTGTTTTTT. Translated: CASRGGRRIIANTGELFF.

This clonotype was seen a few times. The CDR3 DNA follows: TGCAGTGCTTGGGGGGGACTAGCGGGAATTTTCCCCGACACACAAGAGACCCAGTACTTC. As protein: CSAWGGLAGIFPDTQETQYF. The chain combines TRBV20-1 with TRBJ2-5, with 13 bases that match TRBD2. The CDR3 has 20 amino acids. Germline V gene data show CDR1 as DFQATT and CDR2 as SNEGSKA (reference sequence). Unmatched junction bases numbered 20, after V lost 5 bases and J lost 2 bases.